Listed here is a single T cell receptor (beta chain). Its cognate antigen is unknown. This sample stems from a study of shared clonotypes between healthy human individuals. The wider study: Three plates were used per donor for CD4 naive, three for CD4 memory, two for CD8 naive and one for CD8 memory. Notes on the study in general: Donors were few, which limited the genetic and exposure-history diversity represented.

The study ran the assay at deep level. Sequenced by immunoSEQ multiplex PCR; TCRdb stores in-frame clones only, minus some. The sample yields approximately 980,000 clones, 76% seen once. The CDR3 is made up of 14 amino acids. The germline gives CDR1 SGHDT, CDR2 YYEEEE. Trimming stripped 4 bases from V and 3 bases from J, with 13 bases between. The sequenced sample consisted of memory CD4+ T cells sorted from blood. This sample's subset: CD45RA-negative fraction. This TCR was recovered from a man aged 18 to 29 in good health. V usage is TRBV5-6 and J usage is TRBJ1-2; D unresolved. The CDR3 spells CASSPPDLDYGYTF. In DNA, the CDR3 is TGTGCCAGCAGCCCCCCGGACCTTGACTATGGCTACACCTTC.